Each of the 8 T cell receptor beta chains below was sequenced from the same sample in a study of blood T cells in healthy people across ages. Together with a sample-barcoded 5' primer, a J-beta primer mix was included in a second PCR lasting about 7 to 11 cycles. Using its own MiXCR run on the 5' RACE reads, TCRdb lists one record per CDR3 protein. The repertoire has about 1,400,000 distinct CDR3 sequences, around two fifths of them found once; the top ten carry 6.5% to 10%. The specimen sequenced was blood. These receptors were taken from a woman aged 18-29 years in good health.

This clonotype was observed at least ten times. J is TRBJ2-4 and V is TRBV7-2; D is ambiguous. Germline lookup yields CDR1 SGHTA and CDR2 FQGNSA. The CDR3 has 18 amino acids. V was shortened by 4 bases and J by 0 bases, with 19 bases between the two germline ends. CDR3 sequence reads: CASSSPLARTLAKNIQYF. CDR3 in DNA: TGTGCCAGCAGCTCCCCCCTGGCCCGAACTCTAGCCAAAAACATTCAGTACTTC.

The chain has TRBV12-3 or TRBV12-4 and TRBJ2-5; TRBD2 might be the D (6 bases). CDR3 length: 14 amino acids. With 6 bases removed from V and 3 bases from J, the gap between germline ends came to 14 bases. CDR3 loop: CASSPRTNKETQYF. The CDR3 DNA is TGTGCCAGCAGCCCCCGGACTAACAAAGAGACCCAGTACTTC.

This chain uses TRBV2 with TRBJ1-2; D call uncertain. The CDR3 runs to 17 residues. Germline values: CDR1 SNHLY, CDR2 FYNNEI. Trimming took off 3 bases at V and 3 bases at J, with 20 bases between the two ends. The CDR3: CASSEDPPTWRDYGYTF. The CDR3 bases are TGTGCCAGCAGTGAGGACCCCCCCACTTGGCGTGACTATGGCTACACCTTC.

In this sample, this clonotype turned up a few times. V gene TRBV9 combines with J gene TRBJ2-5; 10 bases map to TRBD2. Germline loops: CDR1 SGDLS, CDR2 YYNGEE. This CDR3 has 16 residues. The V and J ends lost 4 bases and 1 base, in that order; junction bases with no gene match: 7. CDR3 nucleotides: TGTGCCAGCAGCCCAATAGCGGGGGGAAGCCAAGAGACCCAGTACTTC. This translates into CASSPIAGGSQETQYF.

This clonotype showed up just a few times. The gene calls are TRBV20-1 and TRBJ2-7; TRBD1 matches 9 bases. CDR3 length equals 14 residues. Germline-derived CDR1 and CDR2 are DFQATT and SNEGSKA (reference sequence). The CDR3 region is CSFGETGGAYEQYF. In DNA, the CDR3 is TGCAGCTTCGGGGAGACAGGGGGGGCCTACGAGCAGTACTTC.

The chain employs TRBV12-3 or TRBV12-4 and TRBJ2-6; tentatively, D is TRBD1 (6 bases). The CDR3 totals 17 residues. The V gene lost 4 bases and the J gene lost 0 bases, with 13 bases spanning the gap. For the CDR3, the DNA is TGTGCCAGCAGTTCCTCGGGACAAAGCTCTGGGGCCAACGTCCTGACTTTC. It is translated as CASSSSGQSSGANVLTF.

This clonotype was seen a handful of times. This chain uses TRBV12-3 or TRBV12-4 with TRBJ2-7, with TRBD2 matching over 7 bases. This CDR3 region has 15 residues. J was trimmed by 6 bases and V by 7 bases; bases with no gene match: 15. The CDR3 sequence is CASTPSGRESVEQYF. Written as DNA, the CDR3 is TGTGCCAGCACCCCCTCAGGGCGGGAGAGTGTCGAGCAGTACTTC.

V is TRBV4-1 and J is TRBJ1-3, with 7 bases aligning to TRBD1. Germline loops: CDR1 MGHRA, CDR2 YSYEKL. The CDR3 length is 14 residues. The J segment lost 3 bases and the V segment lost 1 base, leaving 0 bases of the junction unmatched. CDR3 sequence: CASSQGDSGNTIYF. Here the CDR3 DNA reads TGCGCCAGCAGCCAAGGGGACAGTGGAAACACCATATATTTT.